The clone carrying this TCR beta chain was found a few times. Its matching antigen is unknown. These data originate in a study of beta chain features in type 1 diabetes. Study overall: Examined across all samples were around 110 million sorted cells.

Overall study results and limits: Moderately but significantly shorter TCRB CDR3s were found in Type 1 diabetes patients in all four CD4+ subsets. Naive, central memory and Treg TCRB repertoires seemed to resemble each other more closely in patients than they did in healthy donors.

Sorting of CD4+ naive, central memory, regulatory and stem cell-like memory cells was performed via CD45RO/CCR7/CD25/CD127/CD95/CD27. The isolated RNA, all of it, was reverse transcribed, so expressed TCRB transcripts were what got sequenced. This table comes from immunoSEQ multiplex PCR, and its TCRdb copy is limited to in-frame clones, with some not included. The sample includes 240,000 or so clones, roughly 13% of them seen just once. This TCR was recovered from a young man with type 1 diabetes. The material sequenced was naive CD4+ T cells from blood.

CDR3 nucleotide sequence: TGCGCCAGCAGCTTGAGCGGGCCCCAGGAGACCCAGTACTTC. Protein product: CASSLSGPQETQYF. The gene calls are TRBV5-1 and TRBJ2-5; a possible D gene is TRBD2 (6 bases). V dropped 1 base and J dropped 5 bases, with 12 bases sitting between them. The CDR3 extends over 14 amino acids. Germline V lookup: CDR1 SGHRS, CDR2 YFSETQ.